These 4 T cell receptor beta chains originate from one sample sequenced in a study of T cells after yellow fever vaccination. TCRdb passed the 5' RACE reads through MiXCR, listing each CDR3 protein once. The data show 27,000 or so distinct CDR3 sequences, with over 3.5% seen just once and about 38% held by the top ten. The source material was PBMCs, either bulk or a sorted T-cell subset (CD4+, CD8+, memory, or dextramer-sorted; not recorded which), sampled on the day of the yellow fever booster vaccination. These receptors originate from a man younger than 35 who received the YFV17D yellow fever vaccine.

As DNA, the CDR3 is TGTGCCAGCAGCCAGCCGGGACAGGGACGGAATGAGCAGTTCTTC. Protein sequence: CASSQPGQGRNEQFF. The V and J genes are TRBV11-2 and TRBJ2-1, with 9 nucleotides matching TRBD1. V was clipped by 5 bases and J by 7 bases; unmatched bases: 9. Germline assignment: CDR1 SGHAT and CDR2 FQNNGV. The CDR3 has 15 amino acids.

This clonotype was detected ten times or more. This sequence joins TRBV12-3 or TRBV12-4 and TRBJ2-5; D unresolved. CDR3 size: 13 residues. Trimming stripped 1 base from V and 7 bases from J, with 10 bases between. The CDR3 DNA reads TGTGCCAGCAGTTTAGGGCTGAAGGGGACCCAGTACTTC. Protein: CASSLGLKGTQYF.

This clonotype has ten or more counts. V and J are TRBV5-4 and TRBJ1-5; D not resolved. V lost 0 bases and J 6 bases, leaving 4 bases between the germline ends. The germline CDR1 and CDR2 sequences are SGHNT and YYREEE (reference sequence). The CDR3 extends over 12 amino acids. CDR3: CASSLDGQPQHF. The DNA of the CDR3 is TGTGCCAGCAGCTTGGACGGTCAGCCCCAGCATTTT. The entire variable domain, with the rest obtained from reference TRBV5-4 and TRBJ1-5, is as follows: ETGVTQSPTHLIKTRGQQVTLRCSSQSGHNTVSWYQQALGQGPQFIFQYYREEENGRGNFPPRFSGLQFPNYSSELNVNALELDDSALYLCASSLDGQPQHFGDGTRLSIL.

This clonotype was observed a few times. The chain is built from TRBV12-3 or TRBV12-4 and TRBJ1-2; the D gene is possibly TRBD1 (6 bases). With 5 bases removed from V and 8 bases from J, the gap between germline ends came to 18 bases. The CDR3 is 14 residues long. CDR3 bases: TGTGCCAGCAGTCCGGGGGGTTCCGGGGGCGGCTACACCTTC. This translates into CASSPGGSGGGYTF.